This TCR beta chain originates from a study of T-cell memory formation after mild COVID-19 (dated by TCRdb to about 2021). Background for the entire study: TCR sequence clusters from the two donors were largely donor specific. Two young, previously healthy adult volunteers, one female and one male, were included in the cohort. Longitudinal TCRalpha and TCRbeta repertoire sequencing tracked T-cell clones expanding and contracting after mild COVID-19 in a couple of donors.

From a lookup of the germline V gene (reference sequence), CDR1 and CDR2 are MNHNY and SVGAGI. Trimming takes 0 bases off V and 4 bases off J; junction bases not matched to a gene: 13. The CDR3 runs 19 residues from the cysteine to the phenylalanine. Only the CDR3 DNA is retained, 57 bases long and in frame from the first base. This clonotype was recorded a few times. Its antigen is not yet known. It has no much larger one-base neighbor in the sample; base qualities were not kept. TCRdb lists the instrument as Illumina NovaSeq 6000. TCRalpha and TCRbeta cDNA libraries were built by 5'RACE with constant-segment primers, adding sample barcodes and unique molecular identifiers. Trizol reagent was used to extract RNA from every sample. Libraries were amplified in two PCR steps, with a second sample barcode and Illumina TruSeq adapters added in the second step. Libraries were sequenced on an Illumina NovaSeq with 2 x 150 bp paired-end reads. The published analysis was carried out like this. Reads were demultiplexed and collapsed into UMI-guided consensus sequences with migec v1.2.7. With mixcr v2.1.11, UMI consensuses were aligned to TRA and TRB V and J templates and assembled into clonotypes. Expanded or contracted clonotypes were those called significant by both edgeR and NoisET, with noise models trained on biological replicates. For edgeR calls, the cutoffs were a false discovery rate-adjusted p below 0.01 and a log2 fold-change threshold of 1. As an exploratory analysis of dynamics, max-normalized trajectories of the 1000 most abundant clonotypes were examined with PCA combined with hierarchical clustering. Separately sequenced CD4+ and CD8+ repertoires were used to assign the CD4 or CD8 phenotype of responding clones. TCRdb cleaned the public reads at Q25 with fastp, built clones with MiXCR and kept in-frame beta chains. Rows with one shared CDR3 protein collapse into an entry with the most common genes and DNA. TCRdb, rather than the study authors, made the V and J calls. The sample has roughly 150,000 distinct CDR3 sequences on record, approximately 14% of them singletons. The ten largest make up approximately 14% of the sample.

Ficoll-Paque density gradient centrifugation was used to isolate PBMCs. Broader findings and caveats from the paper: SARS-CoV-2 specificity of the second-wave clones peaking on day 37 was not confirmed. Contracting CD4+ clones were located mainly in the CM and EM memory subsets, whereas CD8+ clones were found to be enriched in EMRA. From day 15 to 85, contracting clones showed balanced CD4/CD8 phenotypes, whereas a second wave of clones that expanded from day 15 to 37 leaned towards CD4+. Some responding clones were detected in pre-infection memory, which suggested that pre-existing cross-reactive memory T cells had joined the SARS-CoV-2 response. Only two mild cases were covered in the study, and larger cohorts including severe cases with pre-infection samples were considered necessary.

This clonotype originated in an adult woman who had mild COVID-19 (a few samples of this study predate the infection). The sample titles of this study are shuffled in the database, so cell type and time point are left out; the donor was told from shared clones. Material: PBMCs or a T cell subset sorted from them (not recorded which). This chain is built from TRBV6-6 and TRBJ2-3, with 10 bases matching TRBD2. The DNA sequence is as follows: TGTGCCAGCAGTTACTCCCCCGTTCGTGAGCGGGGGGGCTCAGATACGCAGTATTTT. This is translated as CASSYSPVRERGGSDTQYF.